The 2 T cell receptor beta chains presented below share a single source sample, sequenced in a study of CD8+CD57+ T cells in acquired aplastic anemia (dated by TCRdb to 2017 to 2018). Expansion of CD8+CD57+ cells had been shown by flow cytometry in the patients chosen for sequencing. The sequencer was an Illumina HiSeq 2000. Profiling of TCR beta VDJ combinations and CDR3 sequences used genomic DNA as the template. Starting from the raw public reads, TCRdb applied fastp trimming at Q25, assembled clones with MiXCR and retained in-frame beta chains. Identical CDR3 proteins give one entry, which carries the most common genes and DNA. Here the sample has around 200,000 distinct CDR3 sequences; less than 65% occur a single time. The ten largest clones take up under 55% of the sample. The sample consisted of sorted CD4+, CD8+, or CD8+CD57+ T cells (not recorded which) from PBMCs. The receptors were sampled from a human donor with aplastic anemia.

At least ten counts were recorded for this clonotype. V and J are TRBV20-1 and TRBJ1-4; the D is unclear. The length of the CDR3 is 11 residues. Germline V gene data show CDR1 as DFQATT and CDR2 as SNEGSKA (reference sequence). V lost 5 bases and J lost 8, with 9 bases in between. CDR3 nucleotides: TGCAGTGCTCCTAACAAGGAAAAACTGTTTTTT. Its translation is CSAPNKEKLFF.

The chain uses TRBV2 and TRBJ2-7; TRBD2 matches 13 bases. The CDR3 is 14 amino acids. Trimming removed 4 bases from V and 5 bases from J; junction bases left unmatched: 2. The V gene's germline CDR1 is SNHLY and CDR2 FYNNEI. CDR3 in DNA: TGTGCCAGCAGTGGGACTAGCGGGAGAGACGAGCAGTACTTC. Encoded protein: CASSGTSGRDEQYF. The variable domain in full, completed from reference TRBV2 and TRBJ2-7, reads EPEVTQTPSHQVTQMGQEVILRCVPISNHLYFYWYRQILGQKVEFLVSFYNNEISEKSEIFDDQFSVERPDGSNFTLKIRSTKLEDSAMYFCASSGTSGRDEQYFGPGTRLTVT.